This T cell receptor beta chain was captured by sequencing in a study of PD-L1 blockade in urothelial cancer. CDR3 size: 14 residues. Germline loops: CDR1 LNHDA, CDR2 SQIVND (reference sequence). Trimming stripped 6 bases from V and 4 bases from J, with 15 bases between. Libraries were prepared by immunoSEQ multiplex PCR; TCRdb keeps only in-frame clonotypes and omits some of them. The sample shows roughly 50,000 clones, 70% to 85% of them seen only once. Here the sequenced sample was PBMCs, taken around atezolizumab (anti-PD-L1) treatment. The J gene is TRBJ1-2, the V gene TRBV19; D gene unclear. The source of this sequence is a man aged 65 to 79 with urothelial cancer. This CDR3 reads CASRRDPLSYGYTF. Here the CDR3 DNA reads TGTGCCAGTAGGCGGGATCCTCTATCCTATGGCTACACCTTC.